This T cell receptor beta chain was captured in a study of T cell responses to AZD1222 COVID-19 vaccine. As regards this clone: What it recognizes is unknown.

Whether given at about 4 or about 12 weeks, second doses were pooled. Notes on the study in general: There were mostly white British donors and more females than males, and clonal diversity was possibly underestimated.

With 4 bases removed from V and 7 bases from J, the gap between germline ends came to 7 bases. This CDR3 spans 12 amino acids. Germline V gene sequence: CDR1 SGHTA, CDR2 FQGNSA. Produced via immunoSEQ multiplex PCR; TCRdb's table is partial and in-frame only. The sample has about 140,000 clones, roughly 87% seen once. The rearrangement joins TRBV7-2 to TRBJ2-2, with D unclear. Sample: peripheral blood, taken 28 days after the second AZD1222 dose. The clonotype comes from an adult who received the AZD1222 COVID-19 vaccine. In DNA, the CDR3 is TGTGCCAGCAGCTCGCAGGTCGGGGAGCTGTTTTTT. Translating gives CASSSQVGELFF.